This is a list of T cell receptor beta chains from one sample in a study of blood T cell repertoires in COVID-19. Measured with immunoSEQ multiplex PCR; TCRdb has only the in-frame clones, and not every one. The top ten clones hold about 3.5% of a sample with tens of thousands of clones, about four fifths of them seen once. Sequencing was done on a sample of peripheral blood. The receptors come from a woman of 80 years or more with acute or convalescent COVID-19. Both conserved end residues are part of each CDR3. Each record gives: J gene, V gene, CDR3 protein.

>TRBJ1-1|TRBV28
CASNGGVTEAFF
>TRBJ1-1|TRBV30
CAWSEDRMTEAFF
>TRBJ1-5|TRBV7-2
CASSRRGSNQPQHF
>TRBJ1-2|TRBV10-2
CASSATRGADGYTF
>TRBJ2-1|TRBV5-1
CASSLFLRGASYNEQFF
>TRBJ2-7|TRBV5-6
CASSPPGTGVYEQYF
>TRBJ1-6|TRBV19
CASNPTGGNSPLHF
>TRBJ2-3|TRBV2
CASSENGGSTDTQYF
>TRBJ1-3|TRBV7-2
CASRPLPSQGARNTIYF
>TRBJ2-7|TRBV27
CASSILQGAGYEQYF
>TRBJ1-5|TRBV6-6
CASSPGGSGQPQHF
>TRBJ2-1|TRBV24-1
CATSDPGTSVNEQFF
>TRBJ1-2|TRBV7-2
CASSLNRDYGYTF
>TRBJ1-1|TRBV5-4
CASSLGPVQGLNTEAFF
>TRBJ1-3|TRBV5-6
CASSLVAGANEFGNTIYF
>TRBJ2-1|TRBV5-1
CASSLGGRLGNEQFF
>TRBJ2-3|TRBV6-2/TRBV6-3
CASSFGGVQYF
>TRBJ2-1|TRBV5-1
CASRDNHYNEQFF
>TRBJ1-2|TRBV12-3/TRBV12-4
CASGTDANYGYTF
>TRBJ2-3|TRBV3-1/TRBV3-2
CASSQDLTSGTDTQYF
>TRBJ1-2|TRBV6-6
CASSTVRTGGGYGYTF
>TRBJ2-1|TRBV7-2
CASSSKTPTSSAVF
>TRBJ1-2|TRBV4-1
CASSQEQGYGYTF
>TRBJ2-7|TRBV11-1
CASSSDRGYEQYF
>TRBJ2-5|TRBV11-2
CASSFGLAGFSEETQYF
>TRBJ1-5|TRBV2
CASTPTGHPNQPQHF
>TRBJ2-7|TRBV4-1
CASSQRAADSTYEQYF
>TRBJ1-3|TRBV7-9
CASRVQGSGNTIYF
>TRBJ2-7|TRBV27
CASSLLADPLKGQYF
>TRBJ1-6|TRBV9
CASSGGPRSPLHF
>TRBJ2-7|TRBV6-5
CASSLGTSGTDEQYF
>TRBJ2-5|TRBV30
CAWSKGTSGGFQETQYF
>TRBJ2-1|TRBV7-3
CASSLSSTSYNEQFF
>TRBJ1-5|TRBV27
CASRVRTGDHQPQHF
>TRBJ2-7|TRBV9
CASSVATSGAYVEQYF
>TRBJ2-4|TRBV6-5
CASKMTGVNIQYF
>TRBJ1-4|TRBV6-5
CASHSGLNEKLFF
>TRBJ2-3|TRBV7-3
CASSQSGRTDTQYF
>TRBJ2-5|TRBV25-1
CASSRDRGETQYF
>TRBJ2-7|TRBV5-6
CASSLRVREMSSYEQYF
>TRBJ1-2|TRBV2
CASSEGARNYGYTF
>TRBJ2-7|TRBV19
CASSIDPGYEQYF
>TRBJ1-4|TRBV5-1
CASSFAQGNEKLFF
>TRBJ1-1|TRBV30
CAWGGARAEAFF
>TRBJ2-2|TRBV24-1
CATSDPTGVGTGELFF
>TRBJ2-7|TRBV9
CASSPWTGTYEQYF
>TRBJ2-5|TRBV30
CAWSVEYRETQYF
>TRBJ1-2|TRBV3-1/TRBV3-2
CASSHGGGYGYTF
>TRBJ2-7|TRBV27
CASRPPLAGASNMEQYF
>TRBJ1-1|TRBV5-1
CASGAGGSVAEAFF